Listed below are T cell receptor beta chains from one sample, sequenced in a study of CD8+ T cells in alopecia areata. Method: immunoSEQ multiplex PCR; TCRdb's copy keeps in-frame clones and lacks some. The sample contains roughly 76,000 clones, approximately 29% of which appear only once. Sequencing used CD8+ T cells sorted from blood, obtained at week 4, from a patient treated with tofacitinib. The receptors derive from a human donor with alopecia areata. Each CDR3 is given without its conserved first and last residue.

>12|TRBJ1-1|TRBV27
ASGWNSGNTEAF
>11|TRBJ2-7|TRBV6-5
ASSYSGTYEQY
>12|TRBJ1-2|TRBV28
ASRRTADNYGYT
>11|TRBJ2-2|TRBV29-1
SVVAPPTGELF
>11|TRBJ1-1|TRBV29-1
SVEGGDQTEAF
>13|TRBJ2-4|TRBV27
ASSPRGRAGDIQY
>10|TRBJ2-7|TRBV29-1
SVWGESGEQY
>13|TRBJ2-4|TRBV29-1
SVAGLAGPKNIQY
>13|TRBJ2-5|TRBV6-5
ASSQGGGGQETQY
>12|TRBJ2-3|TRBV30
AWAGGESPDTQY
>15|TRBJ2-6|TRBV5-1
ASSLGDPPSGANVLT
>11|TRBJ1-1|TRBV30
AWNPGWGTEAF
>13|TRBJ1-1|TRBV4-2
ASSQDPAGPDEAF
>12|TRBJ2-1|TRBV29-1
SVHSEDTYNEQF
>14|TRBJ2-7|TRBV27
ASSRDQLAESYEQY
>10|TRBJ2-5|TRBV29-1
SPVAGEETQY
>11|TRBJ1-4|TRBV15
ATNDRASEKLF
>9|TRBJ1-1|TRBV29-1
SVLQGSEAF
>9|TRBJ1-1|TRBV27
ASMKNTEAF
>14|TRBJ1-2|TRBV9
ASSPSGTPEYYGYT
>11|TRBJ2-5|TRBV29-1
SVRLEGGETQY
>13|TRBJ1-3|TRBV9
ASSVGRLSGNTIY
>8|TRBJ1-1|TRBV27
ASRGQAIV
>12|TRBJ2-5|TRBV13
ASSSRGQEETQY
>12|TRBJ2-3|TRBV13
ASSLASGLDTQY
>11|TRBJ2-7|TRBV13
ASSLGRRYEQY
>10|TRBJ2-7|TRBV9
ASSTGNYEQY
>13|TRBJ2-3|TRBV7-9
ASSLGTSGTDTQY
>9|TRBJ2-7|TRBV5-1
ASSLGYEQY
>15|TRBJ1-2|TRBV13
ASSGERDRATNYGYT
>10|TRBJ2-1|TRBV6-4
ASSAEFNEQF
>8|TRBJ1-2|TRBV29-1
SVDWGGYT
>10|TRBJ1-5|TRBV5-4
ASSEGNQPQH
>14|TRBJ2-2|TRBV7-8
ASSSSVGFGDGELF
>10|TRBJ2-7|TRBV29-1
SVVLADYEQY
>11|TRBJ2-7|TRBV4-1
ASSTDRLYEQY